The entry below gives a single T cell receptor beta chain sequence along with its context. Additional DNA sequences in this sample encode the identical CDR3. This table comes from immunoSEQ multiplex PCR, and its TCRdb copy is limited to in-frame clones, with some not included. Among 90,000 to 100,000 clones listed, around 84% were seen once. The sample comes from a study of radiotherapy plus CTLA-4 blockade in lung cancer. The CDR3 extends over 14 amino acids. CDR1 and CDR2 (germline): SGHTA, FQGTGA. J lost 7 bases, V lost 5 bases, and 8 bases had no gene match. This TCR was recovered from a human donor with non-small cell lung cancer that progressed on radiotherapy plus ipilimumab. Sequences were derived from peripheral blood, sampled from a patient treated with radiotherapy plus ipilimumab. This chain uses TRBV7-3 with TRBJ2-1; 7 bases match TRBD2. The CDR3 region is CASSIAGAMNEQFF. For the CDR3, the DNA is TGTGCCAGCAGCATTGCGGGAGCGATGAATGAGCAGTTCTTC.